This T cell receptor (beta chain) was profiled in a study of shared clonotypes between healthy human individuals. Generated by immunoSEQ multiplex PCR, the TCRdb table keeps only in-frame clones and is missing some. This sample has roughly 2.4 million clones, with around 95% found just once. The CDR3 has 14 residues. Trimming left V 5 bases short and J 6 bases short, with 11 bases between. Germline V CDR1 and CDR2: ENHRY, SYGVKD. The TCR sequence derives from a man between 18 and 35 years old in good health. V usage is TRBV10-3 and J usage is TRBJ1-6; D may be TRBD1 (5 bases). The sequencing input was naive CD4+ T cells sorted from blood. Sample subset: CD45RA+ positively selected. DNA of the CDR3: TGTGCCATCAGTAGAGACAGTATTAATTCACCCCTCCACTTT. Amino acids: CAISRDSINSPLHF.